This is a list of T cell receptor beta chains from one sample in a study of regulatory T cells in long-lasting Graves disease. TCRdb ran MiXCR on the multiplex PCR reads and lists one entry per CDR3 protein. The sample holds over 300,000 distinct CDR3 sequences, 15% seen once. This specimen was peripheral blood mononuclear cells (PBMCs), taken at new diagnosis, from a patient treated with antithyroid drugs. These TCRs come from a female donor with Graves disease. Each CDR3 is given with its conserved first and last residue. The D gene is left open where the match is weak. Clone size is stated in some rows and not others, as once, few, many or a class when expanded.

v_gene,abundance,j_gene,d_gene,len,CDR3nt,CDR3aa
TRBV28,.,TRBJ2-3,.,15,TGTGCCAGCAGTGAAAACCCCGGGGTGGGAGATACGCGGTATTTT,CASSENPGVGDTRYF
TRBV4-3,many,TRBJ1-6,.,18,TGCGCCAGCAGCCAAGAGGGGCCAGGTCGTACGTGGAATTCACCCCTCCACTTT,CASSQEGPGRTWNSPLHF
TRBV10-1,few,TRBJ2-3,.,13,TGCGCCAGCAGTGTCCAGGTCACAGATACGCAGTATTTT,CASSVQVTDTQYF
TRBV2,.,TRBJ2-1,TRBD2,15,TGTGCCGGCGGGGGGGCGGGAAGGTCCTACAATGAGCAGTTCTTC,CAGGGAGRSYNEQFF
TRBV20-1,many,TRBJ1-1,.,11,TGCAGTGCTAGTGGGGACACTGAAGCTTTCTTT,CSASGDTEAFF
TRBV6-1,.,TRBJ2-1,TRBD2,16,TGCGCCAGCAGTGGACTAGCGGCAAGCTCCTACAATGAGCAGTTCTTC,CASSGLAASSYNEQFF
TRBV18,many,TRBJ2-7,TRBD1,13,TGTGCCAGCTCGGACAGGGGGTCTTACGAGCAGTACTTC,CASSDRGSYEQYF
TRBV5-1,many,TRBJ2-1,.,16,TGCGCCAGCAGCTTCGACGGGACAAACACCTACAATGAGCAGTTCTTC,CASSFDGTNTYNEQFF
TRBV2,many,TRBJ2-7,.,12,TGTGCCAGCAGAGGGGCCCCCTACGAGCAGTACTTC,CASRGAPYEQYF
TRBV9,many,TRBJ1-2,.,15,TGTGCCAGCAGCGTAGGGCTCGGAGGGAACTATGGCTACACCTTC,CASSVGLGGNYGYTF
TRBV7-9,.,TRBJ2-7,.,15,TGTGCCAGCAGTCAAACCGCAACCGGGGGCAGCGAGCAGTACTTC,CASSQTATGGSEQYF
TRBV7-6,many,TRBJ1-4,.,17,TGTGCCAGCAGCTTAGAGTCTGGCGGCTTGCTGAATGAAAAACTGTTTTTT,CASSLESGGLLNEKLFF
TRBV5-6,few,TRBJ1-2,TRBD1,15,TGTGCCAGCAGCTACGGGACAGACAAAAACTATGGCTACACCTTC,CASSYGTDKNYGYTF
TRBV5-1,many,TRBJ1-2,TRBD1,15,TGCGCCAGCAGCTTAATGGGACAGCCTAACTATGGCTACACCTTC,CASSLMGQPNYGYTF
TRBV4-1,.,TRBJ2-1,TRBD2,16,TGCGCCAGCAGCCAAGGGGGGGGACTAGCGGGGAGGGAGCAGTTCTTC,CASSQGGGLAGREQFF
TRBV7-9,.,TRBJ2-1,.,13,TGTGCCAGCAGCGGGACCAATGACGAAGAGCAGTTCTTC,CASSGTNDEEQFF
TRBV29-1,few,TRBJ1-2,.,13,TGCAGCGTTGCCACGGGAACAGCGGATGGCTACACCTTC,CSVATGTADGYTF
TRBV6-1,.,TRBJ1-3,.,16,TGTGCCAGCAGGGTTTCCCGGACAAACCCTGGAAACACCATATATTTT,CASRVSRTNPGNTIYF
TRBV5-1,.,TRBJ1-6,TRBD1,14,TGCGCCAGCAGCTTGGAAGGGGGCGTGACACCCCTCCACTTT,CASSLEGGVTPLHF
TRBV2,many,TRBJ2-3,TRBD2,14,TGTGCCAGCACTGGAGCGGGAGGGGCAGATACGCAGTATTTT,CASTGAGGADTQYF
TRBV20-1,many,TRBJ2-1,TRBD2,12,TGCAGTGCGGGAGGACTAGAGGATGAGCAGTTCTTC,CSAGGLEDEQFF
TRBV6-2/TRBV6-3,few,TRBJ2-3,.,19,TGTGCCAGCAGTTACCCAGAAGGAGGGCACTCCTCAACCACAGATACGCAGTATTTT,CASSYPEGGHSSTTDTQYF
TRBV29-1,.,TRBJ2-7,.,13,TGCAGCGTTGAAAAGACAGACAACTACGAGCAGTACTTC,CSVEKTDNYEQYF
TRBV9,many,TRBJ1-6,.,16,TGTGCCAGCAGCGTCGAAGGGAGCCGCTATAATTCACCCCTCCACTTT,CASSVEGSRYNSPLHF
TRBV2,many,TRBJ1-5,.,15,TGTGCCAGCAGTGTTGGCGGGGGTAGCAATCAGCCCCAGCATTTT,CASSVGGGSNQPQHF
TRBV11-2,many,TRBJ2-1,TRBD2,18,TGTGCCAGCAGCTTAGTTGCGGCGGGGGGGAGCTCCTACAATGAGCAGTTCTTC,CASSLVAAGGSSYNEQFF
TRBV5-1,.,TRBJ2-1,TRBD2,18,TGCGCCAGCAGCCCGGAAGGATTTGGGGGAGGGCCTGTAGATGAGCAGTTCTTC,CASSPEGFGGGPVDEQFF
TRBV28,.,TRBJ2-1,TRBD1,15,TGTGCCAGCAGTTTTCAGGGGGAGTCCTACAATGAGCAGTTCTTC,CASSFQGESYNEQFF
TRBV28,many,TRBJ2-7,.,12,TGTGCCAGCAGTATTCTCGGTCAGGAGCAGTACTTC,CASSILGQEQYF
TRBV12-3/TRBV12-4,many,TRBJ2-7,.,14,TGTGCCAGCAGTTTAGCGGGGAGACAAGGCGAGCAGTACTTC,CASSLAGRQGEQYF
TRBV20-1,.,TRBJ2-5,.,15,TGCAGTGCTAGAGATTCCGGGACTTACCAAGAGACCCAGTACTTC,CSARDSGTYQETQYF
TRBV12-3/TRBV12-4,many,TRBJ2-4,TRBD2,17,TGTGCCAGCAGCAGACCGGGACTAGCGGACAACAAAAACATTCAGTACTTC,CASSRPGLADNKNIQYF
TRBV29-1,many,TRBJ2-2,.,13,TGCAGCGTTAGGGGATTAGGAACCGGGGAGCTGTTTTTT,CSVRGLGTGELFF
TRBV28,few,TRBJ2-4,.,17,TGTGCCAGCAGTCCCCATGACAGCGTCATAGCCAAAAACATTCAGTACTTC,CASSPHDSVIAKNIQYF
TRBV11-2,.,TRBJ2-7,.,14,TGTGCCAGCAGGAGACAAGGGTGGGGCTACGAGCAGTACTTC,CASRRQGWGYEQYF
TRBV6-5,many,TRBJ1-1,.,16,TGTGCCAGCAGTTACGGACCGACAGTCGGGTACACTGAAGCTTTCTTT,CASSYGPTVGYTEAFF
TRBV4-2,.,TRBJ1-5,TRBD1,15,TGTGCCAGCAGCCAAGATGGGACAGGGGCACAGCCCCAGCATTTT,CASSQDGTGAQPQHF
TRBV27,.,TRBJ2-5,TRBD1,15,TGTGCCAGCAGTCACGGGACAGGGGGCTTACAGACCCAGTACTTC,CASSHGTGGLQTQYF